The TCR beta chain described here comes from a study of PD-1 blockade in classical Hodgkin lymphoma. The study, taken as a whole, reports: Newly diagnosed patients reportedly had lower baseline TCR diversity than healthy donors.

Time point: cycle 4 day 1 (C4D1), after five to seven weeks of nivolumab. Brentuximab vedotin exposure varied, and every patient relapsed after autologous stem cell transplantation. CD4+ T cells were purified from thawed PBMCs by magnetic negative selection. Assay: immunoSEQ multiplex PCR; the TCRdb copy retains only in-frame clones and omits some. This repertoire shows under 20,000 clones, about three quarters found once; its top ten account for 2% to 2.5%. CDR1 and CDR2 (germline): MDHEN, SYDVKM. This CDR3 region has 15 residues. Trimming cost V 1 base and J 0 bases; bases outside gene matches: 1. Remarks on this clone: The antigen remains undetermined.

This clonotype was obtained from a human donor with classical Hodgkin lymphoma. The V and J genes are TRBV28 and TRBJ1-1, with 8 bases identical to TRBD1. The source material was CD4+ T cells from blood, sampled before the fourth cycle of nivolumab. Here the CDR3 reads CASSLLTGVNTEAFF. The CDR3, as DNA: TGTGCCAGCAGTTTATTGACAGGGGTGAACACTGAAGCTTTCTTT. The whole variable domain, filled in from reference TRBV28 and TRBJ1-1, reads DVKVTQSSRYLVKRTGEKVFLECVQDMDHENMFWYRQDPGLGLRLIYFSYDVKMKEKGDIPEGYSVSREKKERFSLILESASTNQTSMYLCASSLLTGVNTEAFFGQGTRLTVV.